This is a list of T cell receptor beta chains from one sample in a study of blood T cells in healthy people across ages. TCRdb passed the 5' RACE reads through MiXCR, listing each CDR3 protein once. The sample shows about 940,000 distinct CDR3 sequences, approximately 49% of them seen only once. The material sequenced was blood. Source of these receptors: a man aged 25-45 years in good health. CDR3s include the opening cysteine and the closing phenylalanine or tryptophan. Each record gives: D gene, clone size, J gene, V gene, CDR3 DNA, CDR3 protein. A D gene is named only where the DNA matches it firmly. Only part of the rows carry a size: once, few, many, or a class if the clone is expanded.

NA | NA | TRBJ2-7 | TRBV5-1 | TGCGCCAGCAGCTTCAGAATCACCCCCTACGAGCAGTACTTC | CASSFRITPYEQYF
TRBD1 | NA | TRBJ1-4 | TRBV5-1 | TGCACCAGCAGCTTGGGCGGACAGGGGTACGAAAAACTGTTTTTT | CTSSLGGQGYEKLFF
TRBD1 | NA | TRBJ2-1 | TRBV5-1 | TGCGCCAGCAGCCCCGACAGGGGGCATGAGCAGTTCTTC | CASSPDRGHEQFF
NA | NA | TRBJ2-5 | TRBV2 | TGTGCCAGCATCGCCGAGGTCAGGGAGACCCAGTACTTC | CASIAEVRETQYF
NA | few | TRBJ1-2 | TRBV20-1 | TGCAGTGCTAGAGATCTCACAGGGCCCTCCTATGGCTACACCTTC | CSARDLTGPSYGYTF
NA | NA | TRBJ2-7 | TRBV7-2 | TGTGCCAGCAGGGCAACCTCAGGGCCCTACGAGCAGTACTTC | CASRATSGPYEQYF
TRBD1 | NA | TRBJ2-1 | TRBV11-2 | TGTGCCAGCACCTCCGGGACAGGGGTTATCAATGAGCAGTTCTTC | CASTSGTGVINEQFF
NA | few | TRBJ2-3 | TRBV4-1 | TGCGCCAGCAGCCAAGATGGGCCAGCGGGCCCAGATACGCAGTATTTT | CASSQDGPAGPDTQYF
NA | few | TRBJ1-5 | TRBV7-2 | TGTGCCAGCAGCTTTGGACGGAGGTCTGGGCCCCAGCATTTT | CASSFGRRSGPQHF
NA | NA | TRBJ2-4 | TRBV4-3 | TGCGCCAGCAGCCAAGATCCAAACATTCAGTACTTC | CASSQDPNIQYF
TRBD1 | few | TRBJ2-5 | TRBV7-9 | TGTGCCAGCAGCTTTACACAGGGGTTCGGCGAGACCCAGTACTTC | CASSFTQGFGETQYF
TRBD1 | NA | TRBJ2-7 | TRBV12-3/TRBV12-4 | TGTGCCAGCAGTTTGGACAGGGCCTACAATGAGCAGTACTTC | CASSLDRAYNEQYF
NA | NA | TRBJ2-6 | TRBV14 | TGTGCCAGCAACCAAGAGCACAGGGATTGGGGCTCTGGGGCCAACGTCCTGACTTTC | CASNQEHRDWGSGANVLTF
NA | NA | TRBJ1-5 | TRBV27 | TGTGCCAGCAGTTTATACGACAGCGGGGATCAGCCCCAGCATTTT | CASSLYDSGDQPQHF
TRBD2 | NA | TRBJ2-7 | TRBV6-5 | TGTGCCAGCAGTTACTCGGCTAGCGGGGGCTACGAGCAGTACTTC | CASSYSASGGYEQYF
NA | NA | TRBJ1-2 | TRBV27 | TGTGCCAGCAGTCACGGGGCCGAGGGAGGTGGCTACACCTTC | CASSHGAEGGGYTF
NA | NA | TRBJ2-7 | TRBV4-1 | TGCGCCAGCATGAGGCAGGGGCTAGCCTACAATGAGCAGTACTTC | CASMRQGLAYNEQYF
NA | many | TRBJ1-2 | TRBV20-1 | TGCAGTGCTAGTTACCTACAAAGAGGCTATGGCTACACCTTC | CSASYLQRGYGYTF
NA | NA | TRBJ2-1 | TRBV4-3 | TGCGCCAGCAGCCAAGATCTAGGGCTAATGGCGAACAATGAGCAGTTCTTC | CASSQDLGLMANNEQFF
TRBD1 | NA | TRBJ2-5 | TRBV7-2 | TGTGCCAGCAGCTTTCACTTGGGACAGGGTGAAGAGACCCAGTACTTC | CASSFHLGQGEETQYF
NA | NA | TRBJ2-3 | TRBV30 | TGTGCCTGGGAGTTGGGCCTCGGGACCCAAGATACGCAGTATTTT | CAWELGLGTQDTQYF
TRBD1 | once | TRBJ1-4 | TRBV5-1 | TGCGTCAGCAGTGTGACAGGGGTGGAGGAAAAACTGTTTTTT | CVSSVTGVEEKLFF
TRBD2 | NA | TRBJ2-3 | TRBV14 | TGTGCCAGCAGCCAAGATATAGCGGGGGCCCAGTCGGCGCAGTATTTT | CASSQDIAGAQSAQYF
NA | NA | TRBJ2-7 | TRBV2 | TGTGCCAGCGCCACTCTAGCCTACGAGCAGTACTTC | CASATLAYEQYF
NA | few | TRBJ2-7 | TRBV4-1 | TGCGCCAGCAGCCAATGGGGTTCCTACGAGCAGTACTTC | CASSQWGSYEQYF
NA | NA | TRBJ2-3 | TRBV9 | TGTGCCAGCAGCGAGGCCCAATTAGATACGCAGTATTTT | CASSEAQLDTQYF
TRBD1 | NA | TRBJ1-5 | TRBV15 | TGTGCCACCAGCACCCCTCGGACAGGTTTTAGGAATCAGCCCCAGCATTTT | CATSTPRTGFRNQPQHF
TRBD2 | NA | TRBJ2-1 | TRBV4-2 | TGTGCCAGCAGAAGAAAGCGGGGGGCTGACTACAATGAGCAGTTCTTC | CASRRKRGADYNEQFF
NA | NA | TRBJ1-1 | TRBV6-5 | TGTGCCAGCAGTCTGTCACAGAACGCTGAAGCTTTCTTT | CASSLSQNAEAFF
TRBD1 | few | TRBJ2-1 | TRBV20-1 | TGCAGTGCTAGAGTGACAGGGGGCCGTAATGAGCAGTTCTTC | CSARVTGGRNEQFF
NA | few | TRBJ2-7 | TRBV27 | TGTGCCAGCAGTTACCGACAGACTTCCTACGAGCAGTACTTC | CASSYRQTSYEQYF
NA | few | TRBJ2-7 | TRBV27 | TGTGCCAGCAGCATCGGCGGAGGTTCCTACGAGCAGTACTTC | CASSIGGGSYEQYF
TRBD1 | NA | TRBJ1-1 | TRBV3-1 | TGTGCCAGCAGCCAAGAGGCAGGGGGAAGGTCTGAAGCTTTCTTT | CASSQEAGGRSEAFF
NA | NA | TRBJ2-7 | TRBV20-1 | TGCAGTGCCAGGTATCCGAATACCTACGAGCAGTACTTC | CSARYPNTYEQYF
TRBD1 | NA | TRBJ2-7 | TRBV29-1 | TGCAGCGTTGCGGGACAGGGGGCCCACGAGCAGTACTTC | CSVAGQGAHEQYF
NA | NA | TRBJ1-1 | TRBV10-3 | TGTGCCATCAGTGGGGGGGAAATGAACACTGAAGCTTTCTTT | CAISGGEMNTEAFF
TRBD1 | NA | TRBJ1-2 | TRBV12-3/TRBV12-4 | TGTGCCAGCAGTCTGTCCCGACAGGGGCCTCGCTATGGCTACACCTTC | CASSLSRQGPRYGYTF
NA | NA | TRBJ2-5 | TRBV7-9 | TGTGCCAGCAGCTTAGAATCCCTCCAAGAGACCCAGTACTTC | CASSLESLQETQYF
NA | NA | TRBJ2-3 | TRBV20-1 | TGCAGTGCTAGAAGGGGCCCTAGCACAGATACGCAGTATTTT | CSARRGPSTDTQYF
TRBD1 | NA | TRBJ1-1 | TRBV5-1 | TGCGCCAGCAGCCCCAAGATAGGACAGGGCCAGAACACTGAAGCTTTCTTT | CASSPKIGQGQNTEAFF
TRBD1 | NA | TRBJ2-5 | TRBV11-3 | TGTGCCAGCAGTCGCGGACAGGTCCTGCGAGAGACCCAGTACTTC | CASSRGQVLRETQYF
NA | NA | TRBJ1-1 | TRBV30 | TGTGCCTGGAAAGCGGGGTTGGTGAACACTGAAGCTTTCTTT | CAWKAGLVNTEAFF
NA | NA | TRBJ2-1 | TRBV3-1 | TGTGCCAGCAGCCAAGAGAGGGGGGACTCCTACAATGAGCAGTTCTTC | CASSQERGDSYNEQFF
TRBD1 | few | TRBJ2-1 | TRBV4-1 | TGCGCCAGCAGCCAACGCCCAACGACAGGGAGCTCCTACAATGAGCAGTTCTTC | CASSQRPTTGSSYNEQFF
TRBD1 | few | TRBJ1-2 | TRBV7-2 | TGTGCCAGCAGCATTACAGGGGCTGGAGACTATGGCTACACCTTC | CASSITGAGDYGYTF
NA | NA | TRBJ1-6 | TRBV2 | TGTGCCAGCATTATTGACACGAGCTCCTATAATTCACCCCTCCACTTT | CASIIDTSSYNSPLHF
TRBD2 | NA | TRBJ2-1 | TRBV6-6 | TGTGCCAGCAGTTCCGGGGGGATTGGGCAAGAGACCCAGTTCTTC | CASSSGGIGQETQFF
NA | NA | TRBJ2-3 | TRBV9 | TGTGCCAGCAGCGCTTCTACGGCAGATACGCGGTATTTT | CASSASTADTRYF
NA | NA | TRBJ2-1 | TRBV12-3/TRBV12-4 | TGTGCCAGCAGTTTCGGGGCAGGGGAGCAGTTCTTC | CASSFGAGEQFF
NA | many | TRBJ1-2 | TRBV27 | TGTGCCAGCAGTTTTCAGGGGAACTATGGCTACACCTTC | CASSFQGNYGYTF
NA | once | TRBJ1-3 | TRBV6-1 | TGTGCCAGCAGTGTAACGGACAAGCCCCCTGGAAACACCATATATTTT | CASSVTDKPPGNTIYF
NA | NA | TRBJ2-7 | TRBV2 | TGTGCCAGCAGAGCTCAGGGAAGGAACGAGCAGTACTTC | CASRAQGRNEQYF
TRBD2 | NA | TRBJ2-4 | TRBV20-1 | TGCAGTGCTAGATCCCTGACTAGCGGGGCGTACATTCAGTACTTC | CSARSLTSGAYIQYF
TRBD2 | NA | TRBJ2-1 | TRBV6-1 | TGTGCCAGCAGGAATAGCGGGGGGGTGTACAATGAGCAGTTCTTC | CASRNSGGVYNEQFF
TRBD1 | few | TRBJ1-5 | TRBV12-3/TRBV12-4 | TGTGCCAGCAGCTCCGCCAGGGGGCGATCGGGCAATCAGCCCCAGCATTTT | CASSSARGRSGNQPQHF
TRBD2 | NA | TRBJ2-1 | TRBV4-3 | TGCGCCAGCAGCCAAGCGACGGGGGGCTCCTACAATGAGCAGTTCTTC | CASSQATGGSYNEQFF
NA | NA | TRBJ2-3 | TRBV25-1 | TGTGCCAGCAGTCAGCCGGCGATAGATACGCAGTATTTT | CASSQPAIDTQYF